Each of the 31 T cell receptor beta chains below was sequenced from the same sample in a study of blood T cell repertoires in COVID-19. Data came from immunoSEQ multiplex PCR; TCRdb stores just in-frame clones and leaves some out. The sample lists hundreds of thousands of clones; 88% were seen once. Sequenced: peripheral blood. These receptor sequences come from a woman younger than 45 with COVID-19, enrolled during active disease.

The chain carries TRBV19 and TRBJ1-1, with a weak D call TRBD1 (5 bases). Germline lookup yields CDR1 LNHDA and CDR2 SQIVND (reference sequence). The CDR3 runs to 13 residues. The V and J ends lost 5 bases and 5 bases respectively, with 12 bases between them. Written as DNA, the CDR3 is TGTGCCAGTAGTCCCTCAGGGTTAACTGAAGCTTTCTTT. Encoded protein: CASSPSGLTEAFF. Supplemented by reference TRBV19 and TRBJ1-1, the full variable domain reads DGGITQSPKYLFRKEGQNVTLSCEQNLNHDAMYWYRQDPGQGLRLIYYSQIVNDFQKGDIAEGYSVSREKKESFPLTVTSAQKNPTAFYLCASSPSGLTEAFFGQGTRLTVV.

The chain links TRBV6-4 to TRBJ2-3, with D unclear. The CDR3 length is 13 residues. Germline CDR1 MRHNA, CDR2 SNTAGT. Between the trimmed V and J ends, which lost 5 bases and 2 bases, there was a span of 8 bases. CDR3 nucleotide sequence: TGTGCCAGCAGTCTCGACACCACAGATACGCAGTATTTT. Protein sequence: CASSLDTTDTQYF.

This sequence joins TRBV29-1 and TRBJ2-3; D uncertain. V lost 1 base and J 0 bases, leaving 8 bases between the germline ends. Per germline, CDR1 SQVTM and CDR2 ANQGSEA. This CDR3 has 14 amino acids. This CDR3 is CSVEVRQSTDTQYF. The CDR3 nucleotides read TGCAGCGTTGAAGTCAGGCAGAGCACAGATACGCAGTATTTT.

This chain joins TRBV4-1 and TRBJ1-3; no firm D call. CDR1 is MGHRA, CDR2 YSYEKL, per germline. Between the trimmed V and J ends, which lost 1 base and 8 bases, there was a span of 21 bases. The CDR3 extends over 17 amino acids. The CDR3 loop is CASSQGPREGRRDTIYF. CDR3 coding DNA: TGCGCCAGCAGCCAAGGGCCTCGGGAGGGAAGGCGGGACACCATATATTTT.

In this sample, this clone turned up a few times. The J gene is TRBJ1-5, the V gene TRBV3-1 (or the pseudogene TRBV3-2); the D is unclear. The CDR3 is 13 amino acids. Germline CDR1 is LGHDT and CDR2 is YNNKEL (reference sequence). Trimming cost V 1 base and J 9 bases, with 10 bases left between them. Written as DNA, the CDR3 is TGTGCCAGCAGCCAAGGTGGCGGGCGGCCCCAGCATTTT. Amino acid sequence: CASSQGGGRPQHF.

The chain recombines TRBV9 with TRBJ2-7; a weak D match, TRBD2 (7 bases). The CDR3 loop spans 13 amino acids. Deletions cut 2 bases from V and 6 bases from J, with 12 bases between. The germline CDR1 and CDR2 sequences are SGDLS and YYNGEE. The CDR3: CASSVGGPREQYF. Here the CDR3 DNA reads TGTGCCAGCAGCGTCGGGGGGCCCCGCGAGCAGTACTTC.

This clone was found once. CDR3 sequence reads: CASTLGGTPGNTIYF. DNA for the CDR3: TGTGCCAGCACCCTGGGGGGGACACCTGGAAACACCATATATTTT. The chain recombines TRBV28 with TRBJ1-3, with D possibly being TRBD1 (6 bases). This CDR3 region has 15 residues. With 7 bases removed from V and 2 bases from J, the gap between germline ends came to 15 bases. CDR1 is MDHEN and CDR2 is SYDVKM in the germline V gene.

This clone appeared once. The chain carries TRBV15 and TRBJ2-5, with D possibly matching TRBD2 (6 bases). The V gene's germline CDR1 is LNHNV and CDR2 YYDKDF (reference sequence). Trimming cost V 0 bases and J 4 bases, with 21 bases left between them. The CDR3 contains 18 residues. CDR3 DNA: TGTGCCACCAGCAGAGACCCTCCACGACTAGTACGTTCAGAGACCCAGTACTTC. It encodes CATSRDPPRLVRSETQYF.

This clone was seen a single time. Here the CDR3 DNA reads TGTGCCAGCGCCAGAATCTCTGGGGCCAACGTCCTGACTTTC. Amino acids: CASARISGANVLTF. The rearrangement joins TRBV2 to TRBJ2-6; D call uncertain. There are 14 residues in the CDR3. The V end was cut by 8 bases, the J end by 0 bases, with 8 bases between. The germline CDR1 and CDR2 sequences are SNHLY and FYNNEI.

CDR3 sequence reads: CASSGPHVRGSLSYNSPLHF. The DNA of the CDR3 is TGTGCCAGCAGCGGGCCCCATGTTCGGGGGTCCCTCTCCTATAATTCACCCCTCCACTTT. The genes are TRBV9 and TRBJ1-6; TRBD1 might be the D (5 bases). V shed 3 bases and J shed 0 bases, with 22 bases lying between them. Germline V gene sequence: CDR1 SGDLS, CDR2 YYNGEE. The CDR3 consists of 20 residues.

J is TRBJ2-3 and V is TRBV3-1 (or the pseudogene TRBV3-2); 7 nucleotides match TRBD2. CDR1 LGHDT and CDR2 YNNKEL come from the germline V gene (reference sequence). CDR3 length: 16 amino acids. The J segment lost 2 bases and the V segment lost 4 bases, leaving 9 bases of the junction unmatched. The CDR3 region has the DNA TGTGCCAGCAGCCGGCTGGCCAGCGGGATCACAGATACGCAGTATTTT. Its translation: CASSRLASGITDTQYF.

This chain uses TRBV7-2 with TRBJ2-2; 7 bases match TRBD2. Germline CDR1 reads SGHTA; CDR2 reads FQGNSA. The CDR3 sequence is 15 residues long. With 5 bases clipped from V and 5 bases from J, the junction kept 8 bases outside the gene matches. The CDR3 loop is CASSPLAGETGELFF. CDR3 bases: TGTGCCAGCAGCCCCCTTGCGGGAGAGACCGGGGAGCTGTTTTTT.

The chain has TRBV24-1 and TRBJ2-1, with 7 bases matching TRBD2. CDR1 and CDR2 from the germline V gene are KGHDR and SFDVKD. The CDR3 runs 16 residues. V dropped 5 bases and J dropped 5; count of bases not matched to a gene: 11. Here the CDR3 reads CATSGPPRELDNEQFF. CDR3 coding DNA: TGTGCCACCAGTGGCCCCCCGCGGGAGTTGGACAATGAGCAGTTCTTC.

The chain's CDR3 is CASSQDRAGTNEKLFF. The CDR3 DNA reads TGCGCCAGCAGCCAAGATCGGGCGGGAACAAATGAAAAACTGTTTTTT. The gene calls are TRBV4-3 and TRBJ1-4; D ambiguous. Trimming stripped 0 bases from V and 5 bases from J, with 13 bases between. CDR1 is LGHNA and CDR2 is YSLEER in the germline V gene. The length of the CDR3 is 16 residues.

The V and J genes are TRBV10-3 and TRBJ2-3, with 14 bases lining up with TRBD2. The CDR3 length is 18 residues. The trim removed 11 bases at V and 2 bases at J, leaving 15 bases unmatched. Per germline, CDR1 ENHRY and CDR2 SYGVKD. CDR3: CAAGRRTSGGFPTDTQYF. CDR3 DNA: TGTGCCGCCGGACGCCGGACTAGCGGGGGGTTTCCCACAGATACGCAGTATTTT.

The chain employs TRBV27 and TRBJ1-2; 9 bases map to TRBD1. The V segment lost 3 bases and the J segment 5 bases; nucleotides outside the gene matches: 10. CDR3 size: 16 residues. CDR1 is MNHEY, CDR2 SMNVEV, per germline (reference sequence). The CDR3 bases are TGTGCCAGCAGTTTGTGGGGACAGGGAGTTGGATATGGCTACACCTTC. It codes for CASSLWGQGVGYGYTF.

The chain joins TRBV9 to TRBJ2-5; D gene uncertain. The CDR3 runs to 14 residues. Trimming removed 2 bases at V and 5 bases at J, with 13 bases between. Germline CDR1 and CDR2: SGDLS and YYNGEE. The CDR3 spells CASSVSPTRETQYF. As DNA, the CDR3 is TGTGCCAGCAGCGTCAGCCCGACGCGGGAGACCCAGTACTTC.

This sequence joins TRBV18 and TRBJ1-2; D is undetermined. Trimming stripped 3 bases from V and 0 bases from J, with 11 bases between. Germline loops: CDR1 KGHSH, CDR2 LQKENI. The CDR3 is 15 residues long. CDR3 nucleotides: TGTGCCAGCTCACCCAGCAGCGAATCTAACTATGGCTACACCTTC. Translated: CASSPSSESNYGYTF.

The chain employs TRBV20-1 and TRBJ2-3; 9 bases match TRBD2. Germline lookup yields CDR1 DFQATT and CDR2 SNEGSKA (reference sequence). With V trimmed by 3 bases and J by 4 bases, 17 bases remained unmatched. The CDR3 consists of 18 residues. This chain's CDR3 is CSASEVAGGLGRSDTQYF. The CDR3 nucleotides read TGCAGTGCTAGTGAGGTGGCGGGGGGGCTAGGTAGATCAGATACGCAGTATTTT.

The chain links TRBV27 to TRBJ2-7, with D tentatively TRBD1 (5 bases). Germline V gives CDR1 MNHEY, CDR2 SMNVEV (reference sequence). This CDR3 has 12 amino acids. V shed 8 bases and J shed 1 base, with 9 bases lying between them. The CDR3 loop reads CASGRASYEQYV. As DNA, the CDR3 is TGTGCCAGCGGCAGGGCATCCTACGAGCAGTACGTC.

The chain has TRBV19 and TRBJ2-7; 9 bases align to TRBD1. Trimming took 3 bases from V and 7 from J; bases not matched to a gene: 4. The CDR3 covers 13 residues. Germline CDR1 is LNHDA and CDR2 is SQIVND (reference sequence). This chain's CDR3 is CASSITGGGEQYV. CDR3 in DNA: TGTGCCAGTAGTATTACAGGGGGCGGTGAGCAGTACGTC.

The chain is built from TRBV28 and TRBJ2-7; tentatively, D is TRBD2 (6 bases). The germline gives CDR1 MDHEN, CDR2 SYDVKM. The CDR3 totals 17 residues. The V gene lost 2 bases and the J gene lost 3 bases, with 20 bases spanning the gap. This CDR3 reads CASSLATGTRGFYEQYF. The CDR3 coding sequence is TGTGCCAGCAGTTTAGCTACCGGGACCCGGGGGTTCTACGAGCAGTACTTC.

This clone has more than one count but fewer than ten. The chain recombines TRBV5-4 with TRBJ1-2; 7 nucleotides match TRBD1. This CDR3 contains 14 residues. Germline V gives CDR1 SGHNT, CDR2 YYREEE (reference sequence). After removal of 3 bases from V and 4 bases from J, the junction contained 6 bases not matched to a gene. CDR3 region: CASSSDRAGYGYTF. The DNA for the CDR3 is TGTGCCAGCAGCTCCGACAGGGCCGGCTATGGCTACACCTTC.

This rearrangement joins TRBV3-1 (or the pseudogene TRBV3-2) to TRBJ2-2; D perhaps matches TRBD1 (6 bases). The CDR3 spans 15 residues. Trimming removed 0 bases from V and 7 bases from J, with 12 bases in between. Germline CDR1 and CDR2: LGHDT and YNNKEL (reference sequence). The CDR3: CASSQDVWGHGELFF. CDR3 nucleotide sequence: TGTGCCAGCAGCCAAGATGTGTGGGGGCACGGGGAGCTGTTTTTT.

The chain has TRBV24-1 and TRBJ2-3, with D possibly being TRBD2 (5 bases). The V end lost 1 base, the J end lost 4 bases, and 8 bases lay between the germline ends. Germline assignment: CDR1 KGHDR and CDR2 SFDVKD. This CDR3 region has 14 residues. CDR3 sequence: CATSDFTGSDTQYF. CDR3 nucleotide sequence: TGTGCCACCAGTGATTTCACGGGGTCAGATACGCAGTATTTT.

The chain recombines TRBV30 with TRBJ1-2; TRBD1 aligns across 7 bases. The germline V gene has CDR1 GTSNPN and CDR2 SVGIG (reference sequence). This CDR3 is 13 amino acids long. V shed 4 bases and J 4 bases; nucleotides not matched to a gene: 6. This CDR3 is CAWNLQGIYGYTF. The CDR3 DNA is TGTGCCTGGAATTTACAGGGGATCTATGGCTACACCTTC. Using reference TRBV30 and TRBJ1-2 for the parts outside the CDR3, the full variable domain is SQTIHQWPATLVQPVGSPLSLECTVEGTSNPNLYWYRQAAGRGLQLLFYSVGIGQISSEVPQNLSASRPQDRQFILSSKKLLLSDSGFYLCAWNLQGIYGYTFGSGTRLTVV.

This chain connects TRBV18 to TRBJ2-1; tentative D call: TRBD2 (7 bases). Germline values: CDR1 KGHSH, CDR2 LQKENI. This CDR3 region has 16 residues. V lost 6 bases to trimming and J lost 6 bases, with 21 bases between them. CDR3 nucleotide sequence: TGTGCCAGCTCCCCTATTACCGGGGGGCTCAGCAATGAGCAGTTCTTC. It yields the protein CASSPITGGLSNEQFF.

This rearrangement joins TRBV12-5 to TRBJ2-1; no definite D call. The CDR3 sequence is 13 residues long. Trimming stripped 3 bases from V and 7 bases from J, with 10 bases between. Germline V CDR1 and CDR2: LGHNT, FRNRAP. Written as DNA, the CDR3 is TGTGCTAGTGGTTTTCAGCGAAATAATGAGCAGTTCTTC. The encoded protein is CASGFQRNNEQFF.

The chain is built from TRBV7-9 and TRBJ1-1, with D maybe TRBD1 (5 bases). V was trimmed by 4 bases and J by 1 base, leaving 10 bases between them. Germline CDR1 is SEHNR and CDR2 is FQNEAQ (reference sequence). The CDR3 spans 14 residues. CDR3 region: CASSSVGGNTEAFF. The CDR3 region has the DNA TGTGCCAGCAGCTCCGTGGGGGGGAACACTGAAGCTTTCTTT.

The J gene is TRBJ2-1, the V gene TRBV7-6, with 7 bases lining up with TRBD2. The CDR3 sequence is 16 residues long. Germline V lookup: CDR1 SGHVS, CDR2 FNYEAQ. V was clipped by 5 bases and J by 2 bases; unmatched bases: 9. CDR3 loop: CASSNSPSGPYNEQFF. The CDR3 region has the DNA TGTGCCAGCAGCAATTCCCCTAGCGGTCCCTACAATGAGCAGTTCTTC.

The genes are TRBV19 and TRBJ2-7, with 14 bases identical to TRBD2. V was pared by 5 bases and J by 5 bases, with 5 bases of the junction left unmatched. The germline gives CDR1 LNHDA, CDR2 SQIVND (reference sequence). The CDR3 covers 15 residues. The CDR3 here is CASSRLAGGLHEQYV. DNA of the CDR3: TGTGCCAGTAGTCGACTAGCGGGAGGGCTTCACGAGCAGTACGTC.